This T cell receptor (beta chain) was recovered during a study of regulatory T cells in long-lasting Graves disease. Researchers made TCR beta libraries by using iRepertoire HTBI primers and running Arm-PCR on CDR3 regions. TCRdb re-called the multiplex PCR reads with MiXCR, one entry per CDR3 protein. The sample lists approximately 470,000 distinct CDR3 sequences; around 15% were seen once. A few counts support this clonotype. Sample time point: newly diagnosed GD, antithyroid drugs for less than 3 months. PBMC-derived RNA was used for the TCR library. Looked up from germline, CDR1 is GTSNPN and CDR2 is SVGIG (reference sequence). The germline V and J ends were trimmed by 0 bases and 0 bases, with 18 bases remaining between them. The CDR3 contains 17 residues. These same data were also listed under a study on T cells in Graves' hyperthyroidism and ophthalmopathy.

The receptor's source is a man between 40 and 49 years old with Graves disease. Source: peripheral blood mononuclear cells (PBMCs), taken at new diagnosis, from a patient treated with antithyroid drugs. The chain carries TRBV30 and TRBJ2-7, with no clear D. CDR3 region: CAWSVPVGKRLSYEQYF. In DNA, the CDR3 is TGTGCCTGGAGTGTACCTGTAGGGAAGCGCCTCTCCTACGAGCAGTACTTC.